Described below is a single T cell receptor (beta chain) sequence and its context. This record belongs to a study of regulatory and conventional T cells in RAG deficiency. Germline V lookup: CDR1 LNHNV, CDR2 YYDKDF (reference sequence). Trimming left V 6 bases short and J 0 bases short, with 7 bases between. This CDR3 spans 13 amino acids. The sorted conventional CD4+ T cells were CD25-low and CD127-high, with genomic DNA sequenced. Assay: immunoSEQ multiplex PCR; the TCRdb copy retains only in-frame clones and omits some. The repertoire holds about 46,000 clones, with 85% to 90% as singletons. These data were also reused for a study on regulatory T cells. From that paper: Primers: 52 TRBV forward and 13 TRBJ reverse.

The chain uses TRBV15 and TRBJ2-3; D gene uncertain. The source of this sequence is a human donor in good health. Material for sequencing was CD4+ effector T cells sorted from blood. The CDR3 loop reads CATRTSSTDTQYF. CDR3 sequence (DNA): TGTGCCACCAGGACCAGTAGCACAGATACGCAGTATTTT.